These 14 T cell receptor beta chains were all obtained from the same sample, sequenced in a study of blood T cell repertoires in COVID-19. Clones were sequenced by immunoSEQ multiplex PCR, and TCRdb holds only the in-frame ones, with some missing. Found here are more than 85,000 clones, more than 85% of them singletons; the top ten hold 4.2%. Sequenced sample: peripheral blood. Receptor source: a man aged 18 to 35 with acute or convalescent COVID-19.

This chain joins TRBV5-1 and TRBJ1-4; D is undetermined. Germline V gives CDR1 SGHRS, CDR2 YFSETQ. The ends were cut back, 4 bases at V and 0 bases at J, with 4 bases in the middle. The CDR3 is 13 amino acids. CDR3 sequence: CASSVTTNEKLFF. The CDR3 nucleotides read TGCGCCAGCAGCGTTACAACTAATGAAAAACTGTTTTTT.

The chain recombines TRBV5-6 with TRBJ1-2; TRBD1 might be the D (5 bases). CDR3 size: 15 residues. The germline V gene encodes CDR1 SGHDT and CDR2 YYEEEE. V was clipped by 0 bases and J by 3 bases, with 12 bases between them. For the CDR3, the DNA is TGTGCCAGCAGCTTGGCAGGGTTTGGGGACTATGGCTACACCTTC. Translation: CASSLAGFGDYGYTF.

The rearrangement uses TRBV28 and TRBJ1-5; perhaps TRBD1 as D (5 bases). Looked up from germline, CDR1 is MDHEN and CDR2 is SYDVKM. V was pared by 6 bases and J by 2 bases, with 20 bases between. CDR3 length: 17 residues. The CDR3 bases are TGTGCCAGCAGGGGGTGGAACGCAGGGCTCCGCAATCAGCCCCAGCATTTT. It specifies CASRGWNAGLRNQPQHF.

The V and J genes are TRBV5-4 and TRBJ1-4; possibly TRBD1 for D (5 bases). V was shortened by 4 bases and J by 5 bases, with 9 bases between the two germline ends. CDR1 and CDR2 from the germline V gene are SGHNT and YYREEE (reference sequence). The CDR3 loop spans 13 amino acids. This CDR3 is CASSIPGNEKLFF. CDR3 nucleotide sequence: TGTGCCAGCAGCATCCCAGGGAATGAAAAACTGTTTTTT.

This chain joins TRBV27 and TRBJ2-1, with 11 bases lining up with TRBD1. CDR3 length equals 16 residues. The V segment lost 3 bases and the J segment 6 bases; nucleotides outside the gene matches: 7. Germline lookup yields CDR1 MNHEY and CDR2 SMNVEV (reference sequence). DNA of the CDR3: TGTGCCAGCAGTTTGGGTACGGGACAGGGGGGCAATGAGCAGTTCTTC. Translated, it gives CASSLGTGQGGNEQFF.

V usage is TRBV7-6 and J usage is TRBJ2-7, with 7 bases aligning to TRBD1. The CDR3 sequence is 16 residues long. V shed 3 bases, J shed 0 bases, and the junction held 8 bases outside the gene matches. Germline CDR1 SGHVS, CDR2 FNYEAQ. CDR3 bases: TGTGCCAGCAGCTTCCGACAGGGCGGAAGCTCCTACGAGCAGTACTTC. This sequence encodes CASSFRQGGSSYEQYF.

The V gene is TRBV11-3, the J gene TRBJ1-3; D perhaps matches TRBD1 (5 bases). Germline CDR1 is SGHNT and CDR2 is YENEEA. This CDR3 is 19 amino acids long. The V gene lost 2 bases and the J gene lost 2 bases, with 22 bases spanning the gap. As DNA, the CDR3 is TGTGCCAGCAGCTTACGTCGTAAGGGACTAAGACTGGCTGGAAACACCATATATTTT. The encoded protein is CASSLRRKGLRLAGNTIYF.

This clone was recorded once. This chain links TRBV7-9 with TRBJ2-1; 14 positions match TRBD2. CDR3 length: 15 residues. With 3 bases clipped from V and 12 bases from J, the junction kept 7 bases outside the gene matches. The V gene's germline CDR1 is SEHNR and CDR2 FQNEAQ (reference sequence). The CDR3 here is CASSFGTSGGTGQFF. The DNA of the CDR3 is TGTGCCAGCAGCTTTGGGACTAGCGGGGGAACGGGGCAGTTCTTC.

The J gene is TRBJ1-2, the V gene TRBV5-4; TRBD1 aligns across 7 bases. There are 13 residues in the CDR3. With 4 bases clipped from V and 8 bases from J, the junction kept 8 bases outside the gene matches. Germline V gene lookup returns CDR1 SGHNT and CDR2 YYREEE (reference sequence). For the CDR3, the DNA is TGTGCCAGCAGCGATCAGGGGGTATGGGGCTACACCTTC. Residues: CASSDQGVWGYTF.

The chain carries TRBV24-1 and TRBJ2-5; D remains unclear. The V gene lost 7 bases and the J gene lost 6 bases, with 11 bases spanning the gap. The CDR3 is 12 residues long. CDR1 is KGHDR and CDR2 is SFDVKD in the germline V gene. The CDR3 is CATSTTLQTQYF. As DNA, the CDR3 is TGTGCCACCAGCACAACCCTGCAGACCCAGTACTTC.

The genes are TRBV10-3 and TRBJ1-5, with 8 bases lining up with TRBD1. The CDR3 spans 16 residues. Unmatched junction bases numbered 5, after V lost 3 bases and J lost 1 base. CDR1 and CDR2 from the germline V gene are ENHRY and SYGVKD. Written as DNA, the CDR3 is TGTGCCATCAGTGATCAGGGGGCCGGGAGCAATCAGCCCCAGCATTTT. This sequence encodes CAISDQGAGSNQPQHF.

The rearrangement links TRBV9 to TRBJ2-5; 8 bases line up with TRBD2. The ends lost 1 base at V and 2 bases at J; junction bases unmatched: 7. The CDR3 is 16 residues long. The germline V gene has CDR1 SGDLS and CDR2 YYNGEE. This CDR3 reads CASSVSGTSLQETQYF. As DNA, the CDR3 is TGTGCCAGCAGCGTATCAGGGACTAGTCTACAAGAGACCCAGTACTTC. The full variable domain, completed using reference TRBV9 and TRBJ2-5, is DSGVTQTPKHLITATGQRVTLRCSPRSGDLSVYWYQQSLDQGLQFLIQYYNGEERAKGNILERFSAQQFPDLHSELNLSSLELGDSALYFCASSVSGTSLQETQYFGPGTRLLVL.

The chain recombines TRBV29-1 with TRBJ1-1, with D possibly being TRBD1 (6 bases). Germline assignment: CDR1 SQVTM and CDR2 ANQGSEA. Trimming left V 6 bases short and J 4 bases short, with 21 bases between. The CDR3 covers 15 residues. CDR3 nucleotides: TGCAGCGTACCGAAACAGGGTAAAGAGGGCACTGAAGCTTTCTTT. Protein sequence: CSVPKQGKEGTEAFF.

This chain joins TRBV5-1 and TRBJ1-4; D is ambiguous. Germline loops: CDR1 SGHRS, CDR2 YFSETQ. The CDR3 sequence is 16 residues long. Deletions cut 3 bases from V and 4 bases from J, with 16 bases between. CDR3 sequence (DNA): TGCGCCAGCAGCTACGGGATTGACTTAAATAATGAAAAACTGTTTTTT. Translating it yields CASSYGIDLNNEKLFF.